Sequencing of this T cell receptor (beta chain) was carried out in a study of regulatory T cells in long-lasting Graves disease. Study in general: Persistent cases took antithyroid drugs over 5 years and stayed TSH receptor antibody positive.

Findings and caveats of the study: Persistent Graves' patients possessed reduced TCR diversity relative to recently diagnosed ones.

The sample's time point: persistent/refractory GD, antithyroid drugs over 5 years with positive TRAb. PBMC-derived RNA was used for the TCR library. This CDR3 contains 15 residues. V shed 4 bases and J 5 bases; nucleotides not matched to a gene: 10. Germline V gene lookup returns CDR1 MDHEN and CDR2 SYDVKM. This clonotype was observed at least ten times. Its antigen is not identified. Arm-PCR with iRepertoire HTBI primers amplified the CDR3 regions for these TCR beta libraries. Original methodology: Across the samples, identification revealed some 64 TRBV and about 15 TRBJ segments. One entry per CDR3 protein, called by TCRdb with MiXCR from the multiplex PCR reads. Clone size and V and J calls follow TCRdb, not the original study. The data show about 310,000 distinct CDR3 sequences, with around 21% seen just once and roughly three fifths held by the top ten.

The receptor's source is a female donor with Graves disease. The rearrangement links TRBV28 to TRBJ2-7, with 8 positions matching TRBD2. Sequencing was performed on peripheral blood mononuclear cells (PBMCs), taken when the disease was refractory, from a patient treated with antithyroid drugs. CDR3 region: CASSSPGAGADEQYF. CDR3 nucleotide sequence: TGTGCCAGCAGTTCCCCGGGAGCGGGGGCAGACGAGCAGTACTTC. The full variable domain, rest sourced from reference TRBV28 and TRBJ2-7, is DVKVTQSSRYLVKRTGEKVFLECVQDMDHENMFWYRQDPGLGLRLIYFSYDVKMKEKGDIPEGYSVSREKKERFSLILESASTNQTSMYLCASSSPGAGADEQYFGPGTRLTVT.